The TCR beta chain under discussion was sequenced for a study of blood T cell repertoires in COVID-19 (dated by TCRdb to 2018 to 2020). Turning to the overall study: The collaborator samples originated in the United States, Italy and Spain and spanned the acute and convalescent phases of COVID-19. The prospective study material was composed of cDNA or gDNA derived from T cells, B-cell-depleted T cells, or PBMCs. Subjects who had been exposed to COVID-19, were actively infected with it, or had recovered from it provided the deeply sampled blood TCRbeta repertoires that made up the dataset. The repertoires were released in a freely available public database meant as a resource for research on the immune response to SARS-CoV-2. Samples came from the ongoing ImmuneRACE study (first 160 participants) plus 1,254 subjects from 6 global collaborators. A de-identified subject ID, COVID-19 status, age in years and sex were almost always included in the sample metadata. Where available, HLA class I and class II types were obtained from metadata supplied by the sample provider rather than from assay-based typing.

As concerns this clone: The specificity of this receptor is unknown. The record has no base qualities; no much larger clone is one base away.

From the cysteine through the phenylalanine, the CDR3 covers 16 amino acids. Just CDR3 DNA is preserved here, 48 bases in frame from base 1. Here V drops 6 bases and J drops 0 bases, and the junction holds 10 bases not matched to any gene. CDR1 LNHDA and CDR2 SQIVND are derived from the germline V gene (reference sequence). Broad study findings and their caveats: The quantity of clinical and demographic metadata differed by source and by participant and was supplied without curation.

TCRbeta CDR3 regions were amplified from genomic DNA using the immunoSEQ Assay, a bias-controlled multiplex PCR. The study's own analysis went as follows. The number of nucleated cells in each sample was estimated from the amplification of reference gene primers within the assay. To quantify the absolute abundance of each unique TCRbeta CDR3 rearrangement, sequence reads were collapsed and filtered. For each sample, productive Simpson clonality was calculated by taking the square root of Simpson's diversity index across productive rearrangements. Not all clones reach the TCRdb copy of this immuneACCESS table, which keeps in-frame sequences only. Checked studies attribute under half of the gap to unresolved V genes and leave the rest unexplained. The DNA gave D and trimming, while V, J and clone size come from that table. The sample data list approximately 140,000 clones, and less than 85% of these were observed just once. Approximately 6.1% of the sample rests with the top ten.

Whole blood was collected in K2EDTA tubes by collaborating institutions according to the institutions' own protocols. For TCRbeta analysis, collaborator samples were shipped as frozen whole blood, as isolated PBMCs, or as DNA extracted from either sample type. The sequence was obtained from a human donor in a cohort sampled during active COVID-19. What was sequenced was peripheral blood. The chain is assembled from TRBV19 and TRBJ1-2; 7 bases in between match TRBD1. CDR3 reads: CASRLWDSGSNYGYTF. The nucleotide sequence is given as TGTGCCAGTAGGCTATGGGACAGCGGATCTAACTATGGCTACACCTTC.